This entry describes one TCR beta chain. This sample was taken from a study of spatial heterogeneity in lung cancer. Looking at the study overall: Among detected sequences, beta-chain ones consistently exceeded alpha-chain ones in number.

Carried by each TCR cDNA molecule was a unique molecular identifier. One entry per CDR3 protein, called by TCRdb with MiXCR from the 5' RACE reads. The sample holds approximately 11,000 distinct CDR3 sequences, 6.2% seen once. Described time point: sample taken at primary tumor resection. Unsorted tumor, nontumor lung tissue or cryopreserved PBMC supplied the whole RNA. The sequence was obtained from a male donor with early-stage non-small cell lung cancer. Sequenced here: normal lung tissue next to the tumor, sampled at surgery.

CDR3 in amino acids: CASSQFRGAGNTIYF. The CDR3 DNA sequence: TGTGCCAGCAGCCAATTTCGGGGTGCTGGAAACACCATATATTTT. This rearrangement joins TRBV16 to TRBJ1-3; no definite D call. The CDR3 length is 15 residues. Trimming pared 1 base from V and 2 bases from J, leaving 9 bases between. Germline lookup yields CDR1 KGHSY and CDR2 FQNENV. The variable domain in full, with the rest retrieved from reference TRBV16 and TRBJ1-3, is GEEVAQTPKHLVRGEGQKAKLYCAPIKGHSYVFWYQQVLKNEFKFLISFQNENVFDETGMPKERFSAKCLPNSPCSLEIQATKLEDSAVYFCASSQFRGAGNTIYFGEGSWLTVV.